This TCR beta chain was captured in a study of T cell repertoires in ileal Crohn's disease. Study in general: Postoperative therapy was given to about half: roughly twelve thiopurines, around 17 anti-TNF agents. The study, taken as a whole, reports: Compared with non-smokers, active smokers at surgery showed more clonal expansions. All patients with clonality above 26.8% had endoscopic recurrence.

About this clone: Its antigen is still unknown.

Trimming cost V 5 bases and J 11 bases, with 16 bases left between them. Germline CDR1 reads LNHDA; CDR2 reads SQIVND (reference sequence). The CDR3 covers 13 residues. Time point reported: neoterminal ileum biopsy at postoperative endoscopy, about 6 months after surgery. Libraries were prepared by immunoSEQ multiplex PCR; TCRdb keeps only in-frame clonotypes and omits some of them. The data show about 62,000 clones, less than 90% seen once. What was sequenced was ileal tissue. This clonotype was obtained from an adult with Crohn's disease. The rearrangement uses TRBV19 and TRBJ2-1; TRBD2 might be the D (6 bases). CDR3 sequence (DNA): TGTGCCAGTAGTGCAACCGGGACTCCCAAGCAGTTCTTC. It is translated as CASSATGTPKQFF.